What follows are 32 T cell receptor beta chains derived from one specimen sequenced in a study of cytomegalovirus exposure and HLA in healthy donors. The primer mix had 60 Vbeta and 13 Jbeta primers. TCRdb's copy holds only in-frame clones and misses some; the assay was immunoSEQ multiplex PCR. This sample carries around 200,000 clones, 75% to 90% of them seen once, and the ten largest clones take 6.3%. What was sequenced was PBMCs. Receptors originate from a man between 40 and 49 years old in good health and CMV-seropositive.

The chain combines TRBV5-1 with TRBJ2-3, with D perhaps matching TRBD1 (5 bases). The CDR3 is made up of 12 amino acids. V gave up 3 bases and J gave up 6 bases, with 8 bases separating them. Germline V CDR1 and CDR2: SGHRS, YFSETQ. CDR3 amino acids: CASSWSGDTQYF. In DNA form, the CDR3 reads TGCGCCAGCAGCTGGTCAGGGGATACGCAGTATTTT.

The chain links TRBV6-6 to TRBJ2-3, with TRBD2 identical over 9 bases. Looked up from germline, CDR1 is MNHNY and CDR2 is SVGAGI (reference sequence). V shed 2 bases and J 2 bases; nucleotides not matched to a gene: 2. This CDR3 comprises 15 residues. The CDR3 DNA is TGTGCCAGCAGTTACCAGCGGGGGGACACAGATACGCAGTATTTT. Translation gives CASSYQRGDTDTQYF.

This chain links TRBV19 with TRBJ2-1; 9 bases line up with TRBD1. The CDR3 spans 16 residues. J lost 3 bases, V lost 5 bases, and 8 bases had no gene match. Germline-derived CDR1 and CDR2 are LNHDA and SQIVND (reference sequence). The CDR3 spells CASSLQTGGYYNEQFF. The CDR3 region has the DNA TGTGCCAGTAGTCTACAAACAGGGGGCTACTACAATGAGCAGTTCTTC.

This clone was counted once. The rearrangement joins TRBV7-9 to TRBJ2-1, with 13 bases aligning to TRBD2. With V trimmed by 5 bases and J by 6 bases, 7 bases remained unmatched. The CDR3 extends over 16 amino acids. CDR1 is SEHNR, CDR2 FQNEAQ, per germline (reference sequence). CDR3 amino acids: CASSTRLAGGGNEQFF. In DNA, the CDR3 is TGTGCCAGCAGCACCCGACTAGCGGGGGGAGGCAATGAGCAGTTCTTC.

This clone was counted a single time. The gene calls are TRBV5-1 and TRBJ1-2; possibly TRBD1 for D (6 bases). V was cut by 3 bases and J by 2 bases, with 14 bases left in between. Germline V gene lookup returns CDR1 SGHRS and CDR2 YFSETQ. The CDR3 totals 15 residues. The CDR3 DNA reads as TGCGCCAGCAGCTCCTCAGGGGAAGGGAACTATGGCTACACCTTC. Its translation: CASSSSGEGNYGYTF.

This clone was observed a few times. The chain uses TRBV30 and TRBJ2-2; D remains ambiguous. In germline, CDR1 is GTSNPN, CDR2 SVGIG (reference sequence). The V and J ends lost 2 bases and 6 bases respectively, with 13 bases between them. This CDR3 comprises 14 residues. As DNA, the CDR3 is TGTGCCTGGAGTTCCTTCTTGGCCGCCGGGGAGCTGTTTTTT. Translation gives CAWSSFLAAGELFF. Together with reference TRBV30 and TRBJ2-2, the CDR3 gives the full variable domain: SQTIHQWPATLVQPVGSPLSLECTVEGTSNPNLYWYRQAAGRGLQLLFYSVGIGQISSEVPQNLSASRPQDRQFILSSKKLLLSDSGFYLCAWSSFLAAGELFFGEGSRLTVL.

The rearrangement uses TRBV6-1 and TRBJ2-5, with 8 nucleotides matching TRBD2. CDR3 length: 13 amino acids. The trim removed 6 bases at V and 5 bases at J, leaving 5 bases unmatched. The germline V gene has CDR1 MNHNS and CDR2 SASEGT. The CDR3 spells CASSAGGFETQYF. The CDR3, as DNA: TGTGCCAGCAGCGCGGGGGGTTTCGAGACCCAGTACTTC.

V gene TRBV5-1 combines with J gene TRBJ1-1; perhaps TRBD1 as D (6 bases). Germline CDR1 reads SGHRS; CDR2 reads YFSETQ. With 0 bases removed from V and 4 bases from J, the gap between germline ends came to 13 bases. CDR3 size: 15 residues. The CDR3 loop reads CASSLEGGGSTEAFF. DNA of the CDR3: TGCGCCAGCAGCTTGGAAGGGGGGGGGAGCACTGAAGCTTTCTTT.

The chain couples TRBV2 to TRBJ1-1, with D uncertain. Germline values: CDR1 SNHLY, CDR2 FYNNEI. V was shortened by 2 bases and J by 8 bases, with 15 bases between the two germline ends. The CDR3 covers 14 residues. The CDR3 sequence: CASSELEAPREAFF. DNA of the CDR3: TGTGCCAGCAGTGAATTGGAGGCTCCCCGGGAAGCTTTCTTT.

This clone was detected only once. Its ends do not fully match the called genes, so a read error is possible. CDR3 amino acids: CASSPDPPGGNLFLAF. In nucleotides, the CDR3 is TGTGCCAGCAGCCCGGACCCACCCGGGGGGAACCTCTTCTTGGCTTTC. The chain recombines TRBV7-9 with TRBJ2-6; 7 bases agree with TRBD2. The CDR3 loop spans 16 amino acids. From germline, CDR1 is SEHNR and CDR2 FQNEAQ (reference sequence). Complete variable domain (other parts from reference TRBV7-9 and TRBJ2-6): DTGVSQNPRHKITKRGQNVTFRCDPISEHNRLYWYRQTLGQGPEFLTYFQNEAQLEKSRLLSDRFSAERPKGSFSTLEIQRTEQGDSAMYLCASSPDPPGGNLFLAFGAGSRLTVL.

The CDR3 sequence: CASSLGGDRGGNEQFF. CDR3 coding DNA: TGTGCCAGCAGCTTAGGGGGGGACAGGGGTGGAAATGAGCAGTTCTTC. The chain combines TRBV11-3 with TRBJ2-1, with 10 bases identical to TRBD1. Germline V gives CDR1 SGHNT, CDR2 YENEEA. With 1 base clipped from V and 7 bases from J, the junction kept 7 bases outside the gene matches. The CDR3 extends over 16 amino acids.

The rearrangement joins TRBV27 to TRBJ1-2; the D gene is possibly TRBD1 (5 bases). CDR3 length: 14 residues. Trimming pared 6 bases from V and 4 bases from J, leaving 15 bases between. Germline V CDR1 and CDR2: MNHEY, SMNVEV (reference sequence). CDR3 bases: TGTGCCAGCAGCCGGGACTTACTCGCCTATGGCTACACCTTC. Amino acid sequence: CASSRDLLAYGYTF.

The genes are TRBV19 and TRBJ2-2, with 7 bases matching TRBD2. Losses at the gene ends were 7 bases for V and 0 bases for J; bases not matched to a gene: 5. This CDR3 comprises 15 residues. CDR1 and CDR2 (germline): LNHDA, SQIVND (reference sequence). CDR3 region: CASKPGGSNTGELFF. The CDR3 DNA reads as TGTGCCAGTAAACCGGGAGGATCGAACACCGGGGAGCTGTTTTTT.

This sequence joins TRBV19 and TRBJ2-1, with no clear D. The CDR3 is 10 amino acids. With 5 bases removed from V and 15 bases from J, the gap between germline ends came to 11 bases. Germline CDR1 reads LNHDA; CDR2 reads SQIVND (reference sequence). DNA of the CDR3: TGTGCCAGTAGTCTGCTAGATTGGTTCTTC. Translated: CASSLLDWFF.

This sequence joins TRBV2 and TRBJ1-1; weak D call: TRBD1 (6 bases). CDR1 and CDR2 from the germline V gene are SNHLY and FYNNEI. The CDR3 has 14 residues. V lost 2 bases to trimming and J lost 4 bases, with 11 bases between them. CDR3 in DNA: TGTGCCAGCAGTGAACGGGGGGCGTTCACTGAAGCTTTCTTT. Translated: CASSERGAFTEAFF.

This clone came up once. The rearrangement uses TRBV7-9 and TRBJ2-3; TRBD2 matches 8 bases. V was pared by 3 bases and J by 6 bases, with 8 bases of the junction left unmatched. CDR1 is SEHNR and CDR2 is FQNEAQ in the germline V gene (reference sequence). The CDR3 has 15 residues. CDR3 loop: CASSFGGTSGDTQYF. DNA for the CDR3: TGTGCCAGCAGCTTCGGCGGGACTAGTGGGGATACGCAGTATTTT.

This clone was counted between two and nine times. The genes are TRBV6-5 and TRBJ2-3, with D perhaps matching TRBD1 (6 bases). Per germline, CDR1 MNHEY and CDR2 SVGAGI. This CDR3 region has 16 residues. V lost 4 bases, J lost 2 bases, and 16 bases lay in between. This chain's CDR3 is CASSSQGRIDTDTQYF. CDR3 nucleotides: TGTGCCAGCAGTTCACAGGGTCGGATCGACACAGATACGCAGTATTTT.

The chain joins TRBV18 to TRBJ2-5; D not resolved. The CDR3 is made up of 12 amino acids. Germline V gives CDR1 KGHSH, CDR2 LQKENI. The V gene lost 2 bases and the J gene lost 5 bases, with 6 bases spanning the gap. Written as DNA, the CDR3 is TGTGCCAGCTCACCAGCCGGGGAGACCCAGTACTTC. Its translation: CASSPAGETQYF.

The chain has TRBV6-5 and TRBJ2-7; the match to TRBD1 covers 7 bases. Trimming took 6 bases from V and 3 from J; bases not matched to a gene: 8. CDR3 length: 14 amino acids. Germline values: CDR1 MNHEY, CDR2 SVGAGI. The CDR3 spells CASRLDRADYEQYF. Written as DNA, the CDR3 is TGTGCCAGCAGGTTAGACAGGGCTGACTACGAGCAGTACTTC.

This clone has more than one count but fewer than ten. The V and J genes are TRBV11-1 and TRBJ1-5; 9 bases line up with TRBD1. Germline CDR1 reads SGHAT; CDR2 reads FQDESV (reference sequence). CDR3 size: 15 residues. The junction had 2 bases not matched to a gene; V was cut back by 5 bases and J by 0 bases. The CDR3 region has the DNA TGTGCCAGCAGCCCGGGACAGGGTAGCAATCAGCCCCAGCATTTT. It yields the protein CASSPGQGSNQPQHF.

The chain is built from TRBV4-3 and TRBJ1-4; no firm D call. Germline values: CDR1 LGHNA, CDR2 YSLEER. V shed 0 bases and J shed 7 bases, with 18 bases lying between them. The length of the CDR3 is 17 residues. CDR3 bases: TGCGCCAGCAGCCAAGAGCCCCCACATCCTAGCGGTGAAAAACTGTTTTTT. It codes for CASSQEPPHPSGEKLFF.

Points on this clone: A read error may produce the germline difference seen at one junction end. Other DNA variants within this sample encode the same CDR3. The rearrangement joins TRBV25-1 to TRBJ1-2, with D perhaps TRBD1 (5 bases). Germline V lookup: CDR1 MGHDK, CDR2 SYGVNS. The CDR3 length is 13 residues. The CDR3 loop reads CASSEYDSSGYTF. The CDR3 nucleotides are TGCGCCAGCAGTGAATATGACAGTTCTGGCTACACCTTC.

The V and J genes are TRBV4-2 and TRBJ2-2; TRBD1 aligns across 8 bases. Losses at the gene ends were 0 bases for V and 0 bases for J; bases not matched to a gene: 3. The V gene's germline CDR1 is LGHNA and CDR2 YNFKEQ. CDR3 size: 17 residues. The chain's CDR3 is CASSQEIQGANTGELFF. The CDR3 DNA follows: TGTGCCAGCAGCCAAGAAATACAGGGGGCGAACACCGGGGAGCTGTTTTTT.

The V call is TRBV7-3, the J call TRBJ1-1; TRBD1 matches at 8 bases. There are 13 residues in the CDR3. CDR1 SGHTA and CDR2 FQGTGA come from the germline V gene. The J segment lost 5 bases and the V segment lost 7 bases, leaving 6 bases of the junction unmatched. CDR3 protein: CASTSGTGTEAFF. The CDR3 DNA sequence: TGTGCCAGCACTTCTGGGACAGGAACTGAAGCTTTCTTT.

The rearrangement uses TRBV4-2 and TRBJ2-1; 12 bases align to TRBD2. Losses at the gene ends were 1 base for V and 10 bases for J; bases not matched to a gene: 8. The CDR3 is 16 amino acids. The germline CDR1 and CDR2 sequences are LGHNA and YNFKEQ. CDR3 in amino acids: CASSQGSSGGEEEQFF. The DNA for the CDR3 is TGTGCCAGCAGCCAAGGTTCTAGCGGGGGGGAGGAAGAGCAGTTCTTC.

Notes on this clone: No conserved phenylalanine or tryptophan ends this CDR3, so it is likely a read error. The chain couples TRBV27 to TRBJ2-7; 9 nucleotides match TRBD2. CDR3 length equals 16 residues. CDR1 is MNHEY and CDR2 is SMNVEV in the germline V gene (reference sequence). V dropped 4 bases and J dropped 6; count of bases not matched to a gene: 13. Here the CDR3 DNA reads TGTGCCAGCAGTTCGGCGGGGCGGGGGGGCGGCGGCGAGCAGTACCTC. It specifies CASSSAGRGGGGEQYL.

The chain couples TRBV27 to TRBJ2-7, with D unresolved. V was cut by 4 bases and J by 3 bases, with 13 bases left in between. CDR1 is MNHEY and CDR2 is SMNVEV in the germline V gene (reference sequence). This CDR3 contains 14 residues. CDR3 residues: CASSSPETLYEQYF. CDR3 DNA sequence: TGTGCCAGCAGTTCTCCAGAAACGCTCTACGAGCAGTACTTC.

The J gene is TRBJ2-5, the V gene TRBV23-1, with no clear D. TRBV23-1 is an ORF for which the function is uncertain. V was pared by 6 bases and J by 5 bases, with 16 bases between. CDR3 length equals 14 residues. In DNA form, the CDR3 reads TGCGCCAGCAGGACCCCCCAGGCGTCCGAGACCCAGTACTTC. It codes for CASRTPQASETQYF.

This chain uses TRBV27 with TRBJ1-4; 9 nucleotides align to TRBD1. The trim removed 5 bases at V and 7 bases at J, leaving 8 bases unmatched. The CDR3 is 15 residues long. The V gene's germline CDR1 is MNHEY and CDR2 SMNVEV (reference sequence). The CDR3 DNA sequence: TGTGCCAGCAGTAGAACAGGGGGCGAGGGTGAAAAACTGTTTTTT. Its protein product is CASSRTGGEGEKLFF. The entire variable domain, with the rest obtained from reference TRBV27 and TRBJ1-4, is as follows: EAQVTQNPRYLITVTGKKLTVTCSQNMNHEYMSWYRQDPGLGLRQIYYSMNVEVTDKGDVPEGYKVSRKEKRNFPLILESPSPNQTSLYFCASSRTGGEGEKLFFGSGTQLSVL.

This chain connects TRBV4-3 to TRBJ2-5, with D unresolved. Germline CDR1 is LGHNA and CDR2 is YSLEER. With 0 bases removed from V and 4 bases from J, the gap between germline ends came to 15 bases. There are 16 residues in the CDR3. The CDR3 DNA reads TGCGCCAGCAGCCAAGACGCTGAGAGCGCCGCAGAGACCCAGTACTTC. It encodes CASSQDAESAAETQYF.

The CDR3 is CASSPRQGNSYGYTF. The CDR3, as DNA: TGTGCCAGCAGCCCCCGACAGGGGAATAGCTATGGCTACACCTTC. The chain has TRBV9 and TRBJ1-2; 8 nucleotides match TRBD1. Germline CDR1 reads SGDLS; CDR2 reads YYNGEE. The CDR3 consists of 15 residues. The trim removed 4 bases at V and 4 bases at J, leaving 9 bases unmatched.

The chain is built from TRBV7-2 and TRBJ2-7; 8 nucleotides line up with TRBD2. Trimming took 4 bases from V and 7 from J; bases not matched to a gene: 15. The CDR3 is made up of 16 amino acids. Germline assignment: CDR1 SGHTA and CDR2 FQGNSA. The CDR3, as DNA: TGTGCCAGCAGCTCCTCGGGGGGGATGGCTACGCGGGAGCAGTACTTC. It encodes CASSSSGGMATREQYF.